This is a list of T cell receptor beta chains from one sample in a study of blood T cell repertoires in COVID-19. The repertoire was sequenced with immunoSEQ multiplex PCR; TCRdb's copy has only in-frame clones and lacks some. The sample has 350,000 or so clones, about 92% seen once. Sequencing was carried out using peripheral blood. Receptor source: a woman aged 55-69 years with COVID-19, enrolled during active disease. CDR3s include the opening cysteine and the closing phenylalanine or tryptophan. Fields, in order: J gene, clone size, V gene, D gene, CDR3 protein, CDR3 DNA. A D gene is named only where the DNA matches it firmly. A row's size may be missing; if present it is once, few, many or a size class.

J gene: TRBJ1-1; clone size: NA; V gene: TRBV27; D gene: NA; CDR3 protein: CASIPAGGRGNTEAFF; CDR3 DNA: TGTGCCAGCATCCCGGCGGGGGGCAGAGGGAACACTGAAGCTTTCTTT
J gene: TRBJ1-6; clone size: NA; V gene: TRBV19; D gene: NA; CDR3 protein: CASKHSNSPLHF; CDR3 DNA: TGTGCCAGTAAGCACAGTAATTCACCCCTCCACTTT
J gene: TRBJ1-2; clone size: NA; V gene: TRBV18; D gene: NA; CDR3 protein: CASSYNKDGTPYGYTF; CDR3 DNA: TGTGCCAGCTCCTACAACAAGGACGGGACACCCTATGGCTACACCTTC
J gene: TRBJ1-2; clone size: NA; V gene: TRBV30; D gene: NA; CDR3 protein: CAWSALADKNYGYTF; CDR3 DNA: TGTGCCTGGAGTGCTCTGGCAGATAAAAACTATGGCTACACCTTC
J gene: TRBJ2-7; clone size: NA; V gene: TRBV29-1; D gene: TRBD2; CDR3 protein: CSVAGGQSYEQYF; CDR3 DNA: TGCAGCGTTGCGGGGGGGCAGAGCTACGAGCAGTACTTC
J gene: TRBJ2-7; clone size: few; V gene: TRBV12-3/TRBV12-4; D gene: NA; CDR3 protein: CASSPGQRGEQYF; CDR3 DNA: TGTGCCAGCAGTCCCGGTCAGCGAGGCGAGCAGTACTTC
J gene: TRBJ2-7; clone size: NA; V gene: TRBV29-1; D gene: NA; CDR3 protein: CSVWGVGNSYEQYF; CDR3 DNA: TGCAGCGTGTGGGGGGTTGGGAACTCCTACGAGCAGTACTTC
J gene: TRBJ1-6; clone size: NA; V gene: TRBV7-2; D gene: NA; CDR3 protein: CASSSSAYNSPLHF; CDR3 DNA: TGTGCCAGCAGCTCCTCCGCCTATAATTCACCCCTCCACTTT
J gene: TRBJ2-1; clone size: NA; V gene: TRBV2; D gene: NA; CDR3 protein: CASRPGTPPHNEQFF; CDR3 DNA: TGTGCCAGCAGACCGGGGACTCCCCCCCACAATGAGCAGTTCTTC
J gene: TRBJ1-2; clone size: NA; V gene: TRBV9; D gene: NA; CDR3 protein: CASSVVQGAGYTF; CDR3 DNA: TGTGCCAGCAGCGTAGTACAGGGCGCTGGCTACACCTTC
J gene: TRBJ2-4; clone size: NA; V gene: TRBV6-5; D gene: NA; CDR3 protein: CASSIWLSAKNIQYF; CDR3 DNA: TGTGCCAGCAGTATTTGGCTTTCAGCCAAAAACATTCAGTACTTC
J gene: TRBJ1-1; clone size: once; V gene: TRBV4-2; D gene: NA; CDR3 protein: CASSQVGVNTEAFF; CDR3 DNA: TGTGCCAGCAGCCAAGTCGGGGTGAACACTGAAGCTTTCTTT
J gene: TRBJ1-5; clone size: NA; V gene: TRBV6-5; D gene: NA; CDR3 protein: CASRQGYSNQPQHF; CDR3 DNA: TGTGCCAGCAGACAGGGTTATAGCAATCAGCCCCAGCATTTT
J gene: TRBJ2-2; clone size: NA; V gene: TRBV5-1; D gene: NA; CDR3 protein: CASSLGEGAGELFF; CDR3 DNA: TGCGCCAGCAGCTTGGGAGAGGGAGCCGGGGAGCTGTTTTTT
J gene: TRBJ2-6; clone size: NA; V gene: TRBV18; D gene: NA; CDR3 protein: CASSPIPPLSGANVLTF; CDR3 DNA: TGTGCCAGCTCACCAATCCCCCCACTCTCTGGGGCCAACGTCCTGACTTTC
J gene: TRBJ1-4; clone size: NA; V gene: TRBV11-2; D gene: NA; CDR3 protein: CASSLFSSPGEKLFF; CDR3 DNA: TGTGCCAGCAGCTTATTCAGCAGTCCGGGGGAAAAACTGTTTTTT
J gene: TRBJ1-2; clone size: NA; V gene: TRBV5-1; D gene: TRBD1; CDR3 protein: CASSPGGGPLNYGYTF; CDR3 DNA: TGCGCCAGCAGCCCGGGAGGGGGCCCCCTTAACTATGGCTACACCTTC
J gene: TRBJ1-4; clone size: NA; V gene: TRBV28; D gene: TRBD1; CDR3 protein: CASSLIQGAIDEKLFF; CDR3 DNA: TGTGCCAGCAGTTTAATCCAGGGGGCGATAGATGAAAAACTGTTTTTT